This TCR beta chain appears in the sequencing data of a study of Graves' ophthalmopathy and Graves' hyperthyroidism. Study-level points and caveats: The model achieved roughly 66% sensitivity and around 78% specificity for ophthalmopathy progression.

As to this clonotype: Its matching antigen is unknown.

Additional autoimmune diseases, uncontrolled infections, pregnancy or lactation disqualified patients. As the template, RNA transcripts were used to amplify TCR beta CDR3 regions. Second-round multiplex PCR came after first-round RT-PCR with HTBI primers. TCRdb reanalysed the multiplex PCR reads using MiXCR and keeps one entry per CDR3 protein. The table lists hundreds of thousands of distinct CDR3 sequences, 20% to 25% of them singletons. The material sequenced was peripheral blood. This TCR was recovered from a woman aged 18-29 years with stable Graves' hyperthyroidism. Some clones in this sample may be carry-over from other donors' samples.

In DNA form, the CDR3 reads TGTGCCAGCAGTTTCAGGGAATACGAGCAGTACTTC. Protein: CASSFREYEQYF. V is TRBV28 and J is TRBJ2-7; perhaps TRBD1 as D (5 bases). The CDR3 is 12 amino acids. Deletions cut 3 bases from V and 4 bases from J, with 7 bases between. CDR1 is MDHEN, CDR2 SYDVKM, per germline.